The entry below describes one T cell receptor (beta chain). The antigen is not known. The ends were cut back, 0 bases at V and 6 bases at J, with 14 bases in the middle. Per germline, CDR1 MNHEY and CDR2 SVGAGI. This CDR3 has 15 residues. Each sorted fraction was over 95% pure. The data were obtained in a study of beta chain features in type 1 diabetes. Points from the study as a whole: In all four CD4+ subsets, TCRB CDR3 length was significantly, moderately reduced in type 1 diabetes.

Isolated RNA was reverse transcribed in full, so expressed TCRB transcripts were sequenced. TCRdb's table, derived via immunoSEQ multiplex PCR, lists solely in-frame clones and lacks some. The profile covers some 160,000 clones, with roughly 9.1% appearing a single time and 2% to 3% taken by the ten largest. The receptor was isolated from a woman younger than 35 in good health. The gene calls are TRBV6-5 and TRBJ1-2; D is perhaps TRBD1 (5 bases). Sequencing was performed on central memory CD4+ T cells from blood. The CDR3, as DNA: TGTGCCAGCAGTTACTCCGACAGTGTCAGAAATGGCTACACCTTC. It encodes CASSYSDSVRNGYTF.